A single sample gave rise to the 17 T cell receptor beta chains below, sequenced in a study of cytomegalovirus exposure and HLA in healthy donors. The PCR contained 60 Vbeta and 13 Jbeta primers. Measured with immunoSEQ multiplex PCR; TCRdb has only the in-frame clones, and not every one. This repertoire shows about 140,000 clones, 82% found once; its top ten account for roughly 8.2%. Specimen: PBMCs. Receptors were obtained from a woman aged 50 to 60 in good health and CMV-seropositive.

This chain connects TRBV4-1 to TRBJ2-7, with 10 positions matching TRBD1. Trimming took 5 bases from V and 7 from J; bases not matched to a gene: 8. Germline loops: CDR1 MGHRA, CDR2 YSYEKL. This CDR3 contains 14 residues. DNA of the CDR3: TGCGCCAGCAGCATCCGACAGGGGGCAGGGGAGCAGTACTTC. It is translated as CASSIRQGAGEQYF.

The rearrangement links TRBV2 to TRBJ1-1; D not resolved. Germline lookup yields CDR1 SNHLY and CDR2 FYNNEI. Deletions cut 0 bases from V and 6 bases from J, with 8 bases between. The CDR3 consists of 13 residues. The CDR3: CASSEARSAEAFF. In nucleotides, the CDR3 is TGTGCCAGCAGTGAAGCAAGGAGCGCTGAAGCTTTCTTT.

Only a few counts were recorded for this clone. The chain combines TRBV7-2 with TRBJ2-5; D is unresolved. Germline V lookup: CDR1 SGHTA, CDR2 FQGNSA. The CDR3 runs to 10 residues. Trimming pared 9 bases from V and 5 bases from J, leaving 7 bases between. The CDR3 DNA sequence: TGTGCCAGGGAGTGGGAGACCCAGTACTTC. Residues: CAREWETQYF. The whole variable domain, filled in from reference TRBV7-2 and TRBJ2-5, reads GAGVSQSPSNKVTEKGKDVELRCDPISGHTALYWYRQSLGQGLEFLIYFQGNSAPDKSGLPSDRFSAERTGGSVSTLTIQRTQQEDSAVYLCAREWETQYFGPGTRLLVL.

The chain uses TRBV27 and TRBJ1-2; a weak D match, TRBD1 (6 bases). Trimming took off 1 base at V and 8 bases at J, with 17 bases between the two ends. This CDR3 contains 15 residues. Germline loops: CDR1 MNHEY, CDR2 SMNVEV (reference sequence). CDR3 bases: TGTGCCAGCAGTTTATACGGGCAGGGGAAGGGCGGCTACACCTTC. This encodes CASSLYGQGKGGYTF.

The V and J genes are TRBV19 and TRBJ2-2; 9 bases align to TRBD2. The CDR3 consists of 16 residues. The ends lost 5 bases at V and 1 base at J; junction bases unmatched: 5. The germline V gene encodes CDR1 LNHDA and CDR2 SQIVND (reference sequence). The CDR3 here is CASSGGLALNTGELFF. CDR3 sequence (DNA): TGTGCCAGTAGTGGTGGACTAGCGTTGAACACCGGGGAGCTGTTTTTT.

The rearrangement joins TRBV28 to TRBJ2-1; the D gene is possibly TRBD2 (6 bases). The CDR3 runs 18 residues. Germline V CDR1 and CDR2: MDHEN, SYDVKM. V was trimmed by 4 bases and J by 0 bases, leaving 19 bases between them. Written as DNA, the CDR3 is TGTGCCAGCAGTTCACGGGTGGACTATCGGAGCTCCTACAATGAGCAGTTCTTC. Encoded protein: CASSSRVDYRSSYNEQFF.

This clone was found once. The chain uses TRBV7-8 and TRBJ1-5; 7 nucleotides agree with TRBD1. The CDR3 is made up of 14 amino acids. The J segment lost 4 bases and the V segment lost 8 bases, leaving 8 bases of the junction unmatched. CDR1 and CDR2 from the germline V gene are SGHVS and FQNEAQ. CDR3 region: CASEELRGNQPQHF. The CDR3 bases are TGTGCCAGCGAGGAGCTCAGGGGGAATCAGCCCCAGCATTTT.

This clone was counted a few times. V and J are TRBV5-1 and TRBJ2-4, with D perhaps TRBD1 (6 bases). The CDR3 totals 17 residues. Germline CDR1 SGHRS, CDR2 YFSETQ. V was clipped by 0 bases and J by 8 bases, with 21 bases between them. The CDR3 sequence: CASSLGPQQGSIDIQYF. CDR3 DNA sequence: TGCGCCAGCAGCTTGGGGCCCCAACAGGGAAGCATTGACATTCAGTACTTC. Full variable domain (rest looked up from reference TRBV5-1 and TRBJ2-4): KAGVTQTPRYLIKTRGQQVTLSCSPISGHRSVSWYQQTPGQGLQFLFEYFSETQRNKGNFPGRFSGRQFSNSRSEMNVSTLELGDSALYLCASSLGPQQGSIDIQYFGAGTRLSVL.

The CDR3 DNA is TGTGCCAGCTCACCAGACTTATCCTACAATGAGCAGTTCTTC. Protein: CASSPDLSYNEQFF. The rearrangement joins TRBV18 to TRBJ2-1; D is unresolved. Trimming pared 2 bases from V and 1 base from J, leaving 6 bases between. From germline, CDR1 is KGHSH and CDR2 LQKENI. The CDR3 runs to 14 residues.

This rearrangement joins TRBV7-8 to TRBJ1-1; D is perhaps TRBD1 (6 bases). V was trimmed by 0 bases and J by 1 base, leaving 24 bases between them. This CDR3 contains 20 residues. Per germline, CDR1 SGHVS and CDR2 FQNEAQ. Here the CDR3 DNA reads TGTGCCAGCAGCTTAGCTTCAGGGGAATGGTCCCCCCTCGAGAACACTGAAGCTTTCTTT. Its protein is CASSLASGEWSPLENTEAFF.

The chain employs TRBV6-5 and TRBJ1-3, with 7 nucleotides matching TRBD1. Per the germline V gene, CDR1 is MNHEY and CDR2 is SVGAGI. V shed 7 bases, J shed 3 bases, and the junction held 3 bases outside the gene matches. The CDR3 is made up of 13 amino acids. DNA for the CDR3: TGTGCCAGCAACACAGGGGATGGAAACACCATATATTTT. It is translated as CASNTGDGNTIYF.

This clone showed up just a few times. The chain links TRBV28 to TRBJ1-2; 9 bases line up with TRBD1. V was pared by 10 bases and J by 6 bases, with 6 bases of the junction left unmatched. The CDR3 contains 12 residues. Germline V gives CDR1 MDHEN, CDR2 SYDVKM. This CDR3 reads CATGTGTNGYTF. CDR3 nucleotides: TGTGCCACCGGGACAGGGACAAATGGCTACACCTTC.

CDR3 residues: CASSPEGDRGRANYGYTF. CDR3 sequence (DNA): TGCGCCAGCAGCCCCGAAGGGGACAGGGGTCGGGCTAACTATGGCTACACCTTC. The J gene is TRBJ1-2, the V gene TRBV5-1; 10 positions match TRBD1. This CDR3 has 18 residues. Germline assignment: CDR1 SGHRS and CDR2 YFSETQ. Germline trimming cut 4 bases from V and 0 bases from J; bases unmatched to any gene: 12.

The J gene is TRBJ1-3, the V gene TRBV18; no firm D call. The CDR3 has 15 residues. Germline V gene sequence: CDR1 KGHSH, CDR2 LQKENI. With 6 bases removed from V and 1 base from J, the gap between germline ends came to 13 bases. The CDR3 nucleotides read TGTGCCAGCTCCTTATCCCGGGAGTCTGGAAACACCATATATTTT. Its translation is CASSLSRESGNTIYF.

In DNA form, the CDR3 reads TGTGCCAGCGGCAAGCAGACAGGGTCGTCCTACGAGCAGTACTTC. Amino acids: CASGKQTGSSYEQYF. The chain combines TRBV7-3 with TRBJ2-7; 7 positions match TRBD1. Per the germline V gene, CDR1 is SGHTA and CDR2 is FQGTGA. Trimming at V came to 8 bases and at J to 1 base, leaving 11 bases not matched to a gene. This CDR3 spans 15 amino acids.

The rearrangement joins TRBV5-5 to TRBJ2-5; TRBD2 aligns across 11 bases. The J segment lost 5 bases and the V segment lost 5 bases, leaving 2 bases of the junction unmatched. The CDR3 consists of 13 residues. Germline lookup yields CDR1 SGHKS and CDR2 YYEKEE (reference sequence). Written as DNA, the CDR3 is TGTGCCAGCAGGGTAGCGGGAGGGGAGACCCAGTACTTC. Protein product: CASRVAGGETQYF.

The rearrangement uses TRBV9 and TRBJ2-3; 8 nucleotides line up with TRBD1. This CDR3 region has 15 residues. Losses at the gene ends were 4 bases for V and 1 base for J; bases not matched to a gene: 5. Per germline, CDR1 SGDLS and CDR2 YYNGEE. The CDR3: CASSFRTGRTDTQYF. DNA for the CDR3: TGTGCCAGCAGCTTTCGGACAGGGCGCACAGATACGCAGTATTTT.